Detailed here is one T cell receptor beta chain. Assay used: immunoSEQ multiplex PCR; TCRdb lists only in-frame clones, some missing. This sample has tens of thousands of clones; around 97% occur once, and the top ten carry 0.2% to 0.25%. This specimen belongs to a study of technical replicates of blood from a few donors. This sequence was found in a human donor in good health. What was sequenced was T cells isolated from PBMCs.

The chain's CDR3 is CASSSDRNSGANVLTF. CDR3 coding DNA: TGTGCCAGCAGCTCGGACAGAAACTCTGGGGCCAACGTCCTGACTTTC. The chain uses TRBV7-9 and TRBJ2-6, with D possibly being TRBD1 (6 bases). V lost 4 bases to trimming and J lost 0 bases, with 10 bases between them. This CDR3 spans 16 amino acids. CDR1 and CDR2 from the germline V gene are SEHNR and FQNEAQ (reference sequence).